Each of the 3 T cell receptor beta chains below was sequenced from the same sample in a study of post-analysis software for immune sequencing data. Tagging with unique molecular identifiers was a feature of the TCR beta cDNA libraries. TCRdb itself ran the PCR reads through MiXCR, one entry per CDR3 protein. This table has about 160,000 distinct CDR3 sequences, roughly 40% appearing once. Sequencing was performed on blood, taken after autologous hematopoietic stem cell transplantation. Receptor source: a girl aged 5 to 17 with multiple sclerosis.

The chain has TRBV29-1 and TRBJ2-3, with 7 bases matching TRBD2. The germline V gene encodes CDR1 SQVTM and CDR2 ANQGSEA. J was trimmed by 2 bases and V by 4 bases; bases with no gene match: 12. The CDR3 contains 16 residues. The CDR3 DNA reads TGCAGCGTTGCCGGCGGGGGAAGCGGGTTCACAGATACGCAGTATTTT. It is translated as CSVAGGGSGFTDTQYF.

This clonotype was detected ten times or more. The chain joins TRBV5-6 to TRBJ1-1; D is uncertain. The CDR3 consists of 15 residues. From germline, CDR1 is SGHDT and CDR2 YYEEEE. V dropped 4 bases and J dropped 7 bases, with 20 bases sitting between them. The CDR3 loop reads CASSDPGSFPGEAFF. The CDR3 DNA follows: TGTGCCAGCAGCGATCCCGGGTCCTTTCCGGGTGAAGCTTTCTTT.

The J gene is TRBJ2-3, the V gene TRBV20-1, with D possibly TRBD2 on 6 matching bases. Germline CDR1 reads DFQATT; CDR2 reads SNEGSKA (reference sequence). V was pared by 2 bases and J by 2 bases, with 11 bases between. The CDR3 runs to 14 residues. CDR3 in amino acids: CSARLASPTDTQYF. Here the CDR3 DNA reads TGCAGTGCTAGACTAGCGAGCCCCACAGATACGCAGTATTTT.